The clone carrying this TCR beta chain was found a few times. The sample belongs to a study of cytomegalovirus exposure and HLA in healthy donors. PCR was performed using 60 Vbeta and 13 Jbeta primers. Original data processing: Among the unique TCR beta chains that a later analysis counted, 70 million to 85 million in all, about 12 million were shared. Measured with immunoSEQ multiplex PCR; TCRdb has only the in-frame clones, and not every one. The D gene and trimming were derived from the DNA, and the V and J assignments and clone size from that table. The sample gives 120,000 to 150,000 clones, roughly 80% of which show up once; roughly 1.6% is in the top ten. V was trimmed by 10 bases and J by 4 bases, leaving 16 bases between them. Germline V gene sequence: CDR1 ENHRY, CDR2 SYGVKD. The CDR3 contains 13 residues.

The receptor was derived from a female donor in good health and CMV-seronegative. The chain has TRBV10-3 and TRBJ1-1, with a weak D call TRBD1 (5 bases). The sequenced material came from PBMCs. The CDR3 loop reads CATVQEGGTEAFF. CDR3 nucleotide sequence: TGTGCCACCGTACAGGAAGGCGGCACTGAAGCTTTCTTT.